What follows are 9 T cell receptor beta chains derived from one specimen sequenced in a study of technical replicates of blood from four donors. Assay used: immunoSEQ multiplex PCR; TCRdb lists only in-frame clones, some missing. The profile shows about 60,000 clones, around 87% of them singletons. Sequencing used PBMCs. These receptors originate from a human donor in good health. Some clones in this sample may be carry-over from other donors' samples.

This clone was recorded a few times. The genes are TRBV7-2 and TRBJ1-3; a possible D gene is TRBD1 (5 bases). CDR1 and CDR2 (germline): SGHTA, FQGNSA. V lost 5 bases and J lost 14, with 22 bases in between. This CDR3 comprises 14 residues. The CDR3 loop is CASSPYPGDRALYF. In DNA, the CDR3 is TGTGCCAGCAGCCCTTACCCGGGGGACCGGGCTTTATATTTT.

V usage is TRBV7-3 and J usage is TRBJ2-2; 8 bases fit TRBD1. V trimming: 2 bases; J trimming: 6 bases; junction bases outside the gene matches: 2. This CDR3 region has 14 residues. Germline V gene lookup returns CDR1 SGHTA and CDR2 FQGTGA. CDR3 sequence reads: CASSLHRGAGELFF. DNA for the CDR3: TGTGCCAGCAGCTTACACAGGGGGGCCGGGGAGCTGTTTTTT.

This clone was seen just once. CDR3 nucleotide sequence: TGTGCCAGCGGCGGACAGGGGAACACCGGGGAGCTGTTTTTT. Protein: CASGGQGNTGELFF. This sequence joins TRBV19 and TRBJ2-2; the match to TRBD1 covers 8 bases. V was clipped by 9 bases and J by 1 base; unmatched bases: 4. The germline V gene encodes CDR1 LNHDA and CDR2 SQIVND (reference sequence). This CDR3 is built from 14 residues.

The chain uses TRBV7-2 and TRBJ1-5; weak D call: TRBD1 (5 bases). Germline CDR1 reads SGHTA; CDR2 reads FQGNSA. Trimming shortened V by 1 base and J by 7 bases, and 23 bases separated the two germline ends. The CDR3 is made up of 18 amino acids. The DNA for the CDR3 is TGTGCCAGCAGCTTAGAGGCAGGCAGGAGGGGTTTTCACCAGCCCCAGCATTTT. Its protein is CASSLEAGRRGFHQPQHF.

The gene calls are TRBV19 and TRBJ2-7; D uncertain. Germline values: CDR1 LNHDA, CDR2 SQIVND (reference sequence). This CDR3 region has 14 residues. V shed 4 bases and J shed 7 bases, with 17 bases lying between them. CDR3 sequence: CASSRTTLLQEQYF. The CDR3 DNA reads TGTGCCAGTAGTAGAACGACCCTTTTACAGGAGCAGTACTTC.

This chain links TRBV4-1 with TRBJ2-1, with a tentative D call TRBD1 (7 bases). Trimming removed 1 base from V and 0 bases from J, with 19 bases in between. The CDR3 spans 19 residues. The V gene's germline CDR1 is MGHRA and CDR2 YSYEKL. The CDR3 loop reads CASSQGPGGLSFSYNEQFF. CDR3 coding DNA: TGCGCCAGCAGCCAAGGGCCAGGGGGACTGTCCTTCTCCTACAATGAGCAGTTCTTC.

CDR3 protein: CASSQRDSSYNSPLHF. CDR3 sequence (DNA): TGCGCCAGCAGCCAGAGGGACAGCTCCTATAATTCACCCCTCCACTTT. The genes are TRBV4-1 and TRBJ1-6; 7 nucleotides match TRBD1. CDR1 is MGHRA, CDR2 YSYEKL, per germline. Germline trimming cut 3 bases from V and 0 bases from J; bases unmatched to any gene: 2. This CDR3 has 16 amino acids.

This chain connects TRBV2 to TRBJ1-4, with 8 bases identical to TRBD1. This CDR3 contains 15 residues. Unmatched junction bases numbered 7, after V lost 7 bases and J lost 3 bases. The germline V gene encodes CDR1 SNHLY and CDR2 FYNNEI. The CDR3 coding sequence is TGTGCCAGCACCCCGAGGGACAGGCCTAATGAAAAACTGTTTTTT. It codes for CASTPRDRPNEKLFF.

This clone was observed at least ten times. The chain carries TRBV6-5 and TRBJ2-1, with D tentatively TRBD2 (5 bases). CDR3 length: 16 amino acids. Germline CDR1 MNHEY, CDR2 SVGAGI. Between the trimmed V and J ends, which lost 0 bases and 4 bases, there was a span of 13 bases. CDR3 sequence reads: CASSYSSEGPYNEQFF. The CDR3, as DNA: TGTGCCAGCAGTTACTCGAGTGAGGGCCCGTACAATGAGCAGTTCTTC.